This T cell receptor beta chain originates from a study of blood T cell repertoires in COVID-19. Authors' methods: Reference gene primers were amplified, and this amplification served to estimate nucleated cell counts. Some clones are missing from TCRdb's copy, which holds only in-frame ones; the method was immunoSEQ multiplex PCR. V and J calls and clone size follow that table, whereas D and trimming were derived from the DNA. The repertoire holds about 71,000 clones, with 80% to 90% as singletons. The CDR3 is made up of 15 amino acids. Trimming removed 1 base from V and 0 bases from J, with 9 bases in between. Per the germline V gene, CDR1 is LNHDA and CDR2 is SQIVND (reference sequence).

The material sequenced was peripheral blood. The chain recombines TRBV19 with TRBJ1-2; possibly TRBD1 for D (5 bases). The TCR was taken from a human donor in a cohort sampled during active COVID-19. CDR3 residues: CASSIAGRANYGYTF. In nucleotides, the CDR3 is TGTGCCAGTAGTATAGCAGGGCGAGCTAACTATGGCTACACCTTC.